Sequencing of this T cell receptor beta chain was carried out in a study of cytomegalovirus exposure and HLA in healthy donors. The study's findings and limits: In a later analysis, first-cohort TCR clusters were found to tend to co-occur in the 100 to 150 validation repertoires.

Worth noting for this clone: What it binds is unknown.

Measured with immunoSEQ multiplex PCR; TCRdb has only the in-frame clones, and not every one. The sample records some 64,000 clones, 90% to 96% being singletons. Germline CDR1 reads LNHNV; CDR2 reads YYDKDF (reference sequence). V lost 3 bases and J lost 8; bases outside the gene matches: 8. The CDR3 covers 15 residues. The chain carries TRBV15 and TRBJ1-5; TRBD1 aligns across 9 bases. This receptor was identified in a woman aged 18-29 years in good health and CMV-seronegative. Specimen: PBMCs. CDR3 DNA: TGTGCCACCAGCAGCCAGACAGGGGGGCGGGAGCCCCAGCATTTT. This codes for CATSSQTGGREPQHF.